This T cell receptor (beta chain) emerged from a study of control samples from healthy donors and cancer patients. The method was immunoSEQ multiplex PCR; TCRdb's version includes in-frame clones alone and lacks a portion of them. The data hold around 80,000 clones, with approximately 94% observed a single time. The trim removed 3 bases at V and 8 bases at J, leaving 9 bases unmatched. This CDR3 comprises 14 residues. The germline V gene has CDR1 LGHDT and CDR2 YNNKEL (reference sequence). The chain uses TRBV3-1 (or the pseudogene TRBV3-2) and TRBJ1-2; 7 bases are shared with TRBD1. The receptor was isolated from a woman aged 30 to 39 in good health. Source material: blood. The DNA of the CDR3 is TGTGCCAGCAGCCATACAGGGGCGGGGAGCGGCTACACCTTC. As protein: CASSHTGAGSGYTF.